Listed below are T cell receptor beta chains from one sample, sequenced in a study of shared clonotypes between healthy human individuals. Sequenced by immunoSEQ multiplex PCR; TCRdb stores in-frame clones only, minus some. Altogether millions of clones are present, more than 80% being singletons, with the ten largest covering around 0.14%. Sequences were obtained from naive CD4+ T cells sorted from blood. These receptors all stem from a man younger than 30 in good health. Each CDR3 is given with its conserved first and last residue. The D gene is left open where the match is weak. Clone size appears in some rows only: once, few, many, or a class for an expanded clone.

cdr3_nt	cdr3_aa	v_call	j_call	d_call	clone_size
TGCGCCAGCAGCTTGGCCGGACAGAGAAACACCGGGGAGCTGTTTTTT	CASSLAGQRNTGELFF	TRBV5-1	TRBJ2-2	NA	NA
TGTGCCTGGAGTCGGTATGGGGAAAAACTGTTTTTT	CAWSRYGEKLFF	TRBV30	TRBJ1-4	NA	few
TGTGCCTGGAAGGAACATCATTCCTACGAGCAGTACTTC	CAWKEHHSYEQYF	TRBV30	TRBJ2-7	NA	once
TGCGCCAGCAGCCAAGCCGCGACTAGCCGCTCCTACAATGAGCAGTTCTTC	CASSQAATSRSYNEQFF	TRBV4-1	TRBJ2-1	TRBD2	NA
TGTGCCAGTAACCAGGTATCAGGGGGCAATCAGCCCCAGCATTTT	CASNQVSGGNQPQHF	TRBV19	TRBJ1-5	NA	NA
TGTGCCAGCAGCCTGGACATCGGGCTGGGCTACGAGCAGTACTTC	CASSLDIGLGYEQYF	TRBV5-6	TRBJ2-7	NA	NA
TGTGCCAGCAGTGTTAGCGGGGTTTACAATGAGCAGTTCTTC	CASSVSGVYNEQFF	TRBV6-1	TRBJ2-1	TRBD2	NA
TGTGCCTGCTCGGACGGTGCTGGAAACACCATATATTTT	CACSDGAGNTIYF	TRBV30	TRBJ1-3	NA	NA
TGCGCCAGCACTATAGGACAGGGTAGCTCCTACGAGCAGTACTTC	CASTIGQGSSYEQYF	TRBV5-1	TRBJ2-7	TRBD1	once
TGTGCTAGTGGCTGGGACCGGCAGCAGCCCCAGCATTTT	CASGWDRQQPQHF	TRBV12-5	TRBJ1-5	NA	NA
TGCAGCGTTGAACCCGGGACATCCCAAAACATTCAGTACTTC	CSVEPGTSQNIQYF	TRBV29-1	TRBJ2-4	NA	once
TGTGCCAGCAGTGAAGAGGGGGGACCTTACGAGCAGTACTTC	CASSEEGGPYEQYF	TRBV6-1	TRBJ2-7	NA	NA
TGTGCCAGCAGCCAGGTGGACAGGTTCCAAGAGACCCAGTACTTC	CASSQVDRFQETQYF	TRBV4-2	TRBJ2-5	TRBD1	NA
TGTGCCAGCAGTGAATCGGGCGGGGAGCTGTTTTTT	CASSESGGELFF	TRBV25-1	TRBJ2-2	NA	NA
TGTGCCAGCAGCCCCCGGGCCCTTACGGGACAGCCCCAGCATTTT	CASSPRALTGQPQHF	TRBV6-6	TRBJ1-5	NA	NA
TGCGCCAGCAGCCAAGCCGGGACGGGAAATGAAAAACTGTTTTTT	CASSQAGTGNEKLFF	TRBV4-1	TRBJ1-4	NA	NA
TGCGCCAGCAGCAGCTCCAGCGGGGGGGCCAAAAACATTCAGTACTTC	CASSSSSGGAKNIQYF	TRBV5-1	TRBJ2-4	TRBD2	once
TGTGCCAGTAGTATTATAGCGGGGGGAGAGACCCAGTACTTC	CASSIIAGGETQYF	TRBV19	TRBJ2-5	TRBD2	NA
TGTGCCAGCAGCTTCGTCCTGAGGGGAGATACGCAGTATTTT	CASSFVLRGDTQYF	TRBV7-2	TRBJ2-3	NA	NA
TGTGCCAGCTCTCCTGGGGCTGGCTACACCTTC	CASSPGAGYTF	TRBV7-2	TRBJ1-2	NA	NA
TGTGCCTGGAGTCCCCCGTCGGCCTACGAGCAGTACTTC	CAWSPPSAYEQYF	TRBV30	TRBJ2-7	NA	NA
TGTGCCAGCAGCGCCGAAGGCACCGGGGAGCTGTTTTTT	CASSAEGTGELFF	TRBV9	TRBJ2-2	NA	NA
TGTGCCACCAGCGGGAGGGTAGGTTTTTTGAACACTGAAGCTTTCTTT	CATSGRVGFLNTEAFF	TRBV15	TRBJ1-1	NA	NA
TGCGCCAGCAGACAAGGACTAGCGGGGGGGCACGAGCAGTACTTC	CASRQGLAGGHEQYF	TRBV5-1	TRBJ2-7	TRBD2	NA
TGTGCCTGGAGTCCACCCGTAGGGGCTCAGGTAGACATTCAGTACTTC	CAWSPPVGAQVDIQYF	TRBV30	TRBJ2-4	NA	few
TGTGCCAGCAGCTTAGCGCGACCGGGGACAGGGCGTCACTATGGCTACACCTTC	CASSLARPGTGRHYGYTF	TRBV7-9	TRBJ1-2	TRBD1	NA
TGTGCCAGCAGCGCCACTAGCGGGGGGGCCTACGAGCAGTACTTC	CASSATSGGAYEQYF	TRBV9	TRBJ2-7	TRBD2	once
TGTGCCAGCAGCTACGGGTTAGGGGGAGGCACCGGGGAGCTGTTTTTT	CASSYGLGGGTGELFF	TRBV6-5	TRBJ2-2	NA	once
TGTGCCAGTACTTCGACTAGGGCTAGCACAGATACGCAGTATTTT	CASTSTRASTDTQYF	TRBV19	TRBJ2-3	NA	NA
TGTGCCAGCAGTGAAGCGCGGGTGGGGGGAGAGACCCAGTACTTC	CASSEARVGGETQYF	TRBV2	TRBJ2-5	NA	NA
TGTGCCAGCAGCTTAGGGACTAGCGGATCCTCCTACAATGAGCAGTTCTTC	CASSLGTSGSSYNEQFF	TRBV11-2	TRBJ2-1	TRBD2	NA
TGTGCCATCAACCGAGGAGGCTCGTCCTACGAGCAGTACTTC	CAINRGGSSYEQYF	TRBV10-3	TRBJ2-7	NA	NA
TGCAGCGTTGGTAGGGGTTCGAATCAGCCCCAGCATTTT	CSVGRGSNQPQHF	TRBV29-1	TRBJ1-5	NA	NA
TGTGCCAGCAGCTATAATGGCGTCCAAGAGACCCAGTACTTC	CASSYNGVQETQYF	TRBV7-9	TRBJ2-5	NA	NA
TGCGCCAGCAGCTTGGACACGGGGCAAAATTCACCCCTCCACTTT	CASSLDTGQNSPLHF	TRBV5-1	TRBJ1-6	NA	NA